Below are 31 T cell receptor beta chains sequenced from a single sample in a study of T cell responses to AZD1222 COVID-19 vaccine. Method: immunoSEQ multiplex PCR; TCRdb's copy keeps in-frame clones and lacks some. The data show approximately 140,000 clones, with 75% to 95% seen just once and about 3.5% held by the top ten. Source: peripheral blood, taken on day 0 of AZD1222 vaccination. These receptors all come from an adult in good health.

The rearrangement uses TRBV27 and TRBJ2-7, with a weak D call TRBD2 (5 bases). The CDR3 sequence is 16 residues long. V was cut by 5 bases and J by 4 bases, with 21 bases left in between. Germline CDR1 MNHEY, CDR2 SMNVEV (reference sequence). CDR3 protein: CASSPGLGRRWYEQYF. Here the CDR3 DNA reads TGTGCCAGCAGTCCTGGCTTGGGCAGGAGGTGGTACGAGCAGTACTTC.

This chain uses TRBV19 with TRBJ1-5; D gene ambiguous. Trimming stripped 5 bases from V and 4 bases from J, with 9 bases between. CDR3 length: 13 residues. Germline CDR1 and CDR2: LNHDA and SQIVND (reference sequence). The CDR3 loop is CASSFDRNQPQHF. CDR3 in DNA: TGTGCCAGTAGTTTTGACCGGAATCAGCCCCAGCATTTT.

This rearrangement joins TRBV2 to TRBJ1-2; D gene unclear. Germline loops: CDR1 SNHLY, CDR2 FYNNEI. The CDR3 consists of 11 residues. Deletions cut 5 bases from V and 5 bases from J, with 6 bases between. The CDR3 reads CASSTDYGYTF. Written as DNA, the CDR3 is TGTGCCAGCAGTACAGATTATGGCTACACCTTC.

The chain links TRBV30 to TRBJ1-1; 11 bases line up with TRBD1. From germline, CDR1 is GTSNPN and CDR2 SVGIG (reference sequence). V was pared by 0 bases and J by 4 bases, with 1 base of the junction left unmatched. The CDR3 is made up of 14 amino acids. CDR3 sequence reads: CAWSVGTGGTEAFF. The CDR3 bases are TGTGCCTGGAGTGTTGGGACAGGGGGCACTGAAGCTTTCTTT.

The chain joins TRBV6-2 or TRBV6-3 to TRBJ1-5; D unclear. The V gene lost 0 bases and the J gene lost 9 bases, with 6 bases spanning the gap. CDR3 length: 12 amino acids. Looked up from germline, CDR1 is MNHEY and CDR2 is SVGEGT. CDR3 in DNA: TGTGCCAGCAGTTACTCCGAAGGGCCCCAGCATTTT. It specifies CASSYSEGPQHF.

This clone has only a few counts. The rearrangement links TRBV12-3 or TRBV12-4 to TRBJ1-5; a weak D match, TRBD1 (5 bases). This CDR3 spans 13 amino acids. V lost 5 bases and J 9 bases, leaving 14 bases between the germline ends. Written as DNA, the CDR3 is TGTGCCAGCAGTGGGGATGGGGGACGGCCCCAGCATTTT. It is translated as CASSGDGGRPQHF.

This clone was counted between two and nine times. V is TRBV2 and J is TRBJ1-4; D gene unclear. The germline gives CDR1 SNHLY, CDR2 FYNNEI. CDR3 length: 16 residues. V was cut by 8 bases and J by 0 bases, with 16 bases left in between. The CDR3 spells CASRPIGWATNEKLFF. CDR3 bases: TGTGCCAGCCGTCCCATAGGCTGGGCAACTAATGAAAAACTGTTTTTT.

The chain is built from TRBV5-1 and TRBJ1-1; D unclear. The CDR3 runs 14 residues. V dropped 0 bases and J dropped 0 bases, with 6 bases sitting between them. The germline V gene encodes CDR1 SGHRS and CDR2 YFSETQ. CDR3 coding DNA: TGCGCCAGCAGCTTGGACAGCTTGAACACTGAAGCTTTCTTT. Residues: CASSLDSLNTEAFF.

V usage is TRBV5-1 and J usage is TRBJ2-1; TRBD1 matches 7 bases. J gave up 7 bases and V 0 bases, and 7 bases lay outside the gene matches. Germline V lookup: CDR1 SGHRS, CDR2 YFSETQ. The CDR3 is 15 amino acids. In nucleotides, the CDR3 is TGCGCCAGCAGCTTGGCCACGACAGGGAAAAATGAGCAGTTCTTC. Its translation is CASSLATTGKNEQFF.

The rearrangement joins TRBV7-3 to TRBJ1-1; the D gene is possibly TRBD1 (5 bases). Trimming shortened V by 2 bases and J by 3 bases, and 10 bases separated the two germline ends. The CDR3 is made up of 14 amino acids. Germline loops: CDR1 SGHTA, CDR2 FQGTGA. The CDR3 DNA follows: TGTGCCAGCAGCTTACAGGGTAGGGACACTGAAGCTTTCTTT. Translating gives CASSLQGRDTEAFF. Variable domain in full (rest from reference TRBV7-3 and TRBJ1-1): GAGVSQTPSNKVTEKGKYVELRCDPISGHTALYWYRQSLGQGPEFLIYFQGTGAADDSGLPNDRFFAVRPEGSVSTLKIQRTERGDSAVYLCASSLQGRDTEAFFGQGTRLTVV.

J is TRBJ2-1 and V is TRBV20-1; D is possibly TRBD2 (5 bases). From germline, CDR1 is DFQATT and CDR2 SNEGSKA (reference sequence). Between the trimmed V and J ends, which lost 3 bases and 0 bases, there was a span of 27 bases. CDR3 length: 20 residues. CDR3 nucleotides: TGCAGTGCTAGTACTCCCACGGATTCAAGAGCAGGAGGCTCCTACAATGAGCAGTTCTTC. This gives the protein CSASTPTDSRAGGSYNEQFF.

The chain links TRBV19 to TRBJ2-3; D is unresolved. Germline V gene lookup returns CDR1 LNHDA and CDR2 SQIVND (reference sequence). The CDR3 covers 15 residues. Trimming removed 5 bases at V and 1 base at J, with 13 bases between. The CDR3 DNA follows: TGTGCCAGTAGTCGTAGCTCCCGGGGCACAGATACGCAGTATTTT. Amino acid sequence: CASSRSSRGTDTQYF.

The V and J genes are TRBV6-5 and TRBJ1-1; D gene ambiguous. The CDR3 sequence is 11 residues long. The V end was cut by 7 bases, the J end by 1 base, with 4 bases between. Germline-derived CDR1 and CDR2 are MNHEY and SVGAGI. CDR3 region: CASIANTEAFF. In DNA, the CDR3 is TGTGCCAGCATAGCGAACACTGAAGCTTTCTTT.

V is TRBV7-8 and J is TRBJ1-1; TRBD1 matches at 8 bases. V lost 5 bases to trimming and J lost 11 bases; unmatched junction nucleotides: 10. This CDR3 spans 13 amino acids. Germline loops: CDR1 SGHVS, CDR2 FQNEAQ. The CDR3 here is CASSLRQGFDAFF. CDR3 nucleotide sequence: TGTGCCAGCAGCCTAAGACAGGGGTTTGACGCTTTCTTT. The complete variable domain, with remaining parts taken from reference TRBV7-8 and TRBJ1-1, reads GAGVSQSPRYKVAKRGQDVALRCDPISGHVSLFWYQQALGQGPEFLTYFQNEAQLDKSGLPSDRFFAERPEGSVSTLKIQRTQQEDSAVYLCASSLRQGFDAFFGQGTRLTVV.

CDR3 loop: CASSVVGGEQYF. CDR3 coding DNA: TGTGCCAGCAGTGTGGTAGGGGGCGAGCAGTACTTC. The rearrangement links TRBV25-1 to TRBJ2-7; D may be TRBD1 (6 bases). Trimming pared 4 bases from V and 6 bases from J, leaving 10 bases between. The CDR3 is 12 amino acids. Germline V gene lookup returns CDR1 MGHDK and CDR2 SYGVNS.

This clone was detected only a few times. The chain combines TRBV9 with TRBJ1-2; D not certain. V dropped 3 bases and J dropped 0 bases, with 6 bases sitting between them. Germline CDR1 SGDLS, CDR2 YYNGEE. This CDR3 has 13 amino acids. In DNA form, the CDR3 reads TGTGCCAGCAGCGAGGTCACTAACTATGGCTACACCTTC. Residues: CASSEVTNYGYTF.

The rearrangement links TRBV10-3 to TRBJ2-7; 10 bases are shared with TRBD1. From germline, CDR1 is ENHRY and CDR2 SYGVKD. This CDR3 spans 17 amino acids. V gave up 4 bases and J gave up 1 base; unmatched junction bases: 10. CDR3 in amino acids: CAISGQPPGQGSYEQYF. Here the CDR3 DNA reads TGTGCCATCAGTGGTCAACCACCGGGACAGGGGTCCTACGAGCAGTACTTC.

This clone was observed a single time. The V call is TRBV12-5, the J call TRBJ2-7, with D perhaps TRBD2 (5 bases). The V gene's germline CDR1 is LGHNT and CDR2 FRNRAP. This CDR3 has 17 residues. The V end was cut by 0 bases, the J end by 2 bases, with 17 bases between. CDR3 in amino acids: CASGLVLGDKTTYEQYF. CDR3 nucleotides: TGTGCTAGTGGTTTGGTACTAGGAGACAAGACAACCTACGAGCAGTACTTC.

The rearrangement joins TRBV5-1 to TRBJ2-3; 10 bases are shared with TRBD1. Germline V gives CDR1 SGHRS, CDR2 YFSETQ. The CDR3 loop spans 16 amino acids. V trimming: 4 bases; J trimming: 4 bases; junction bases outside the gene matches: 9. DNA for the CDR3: TGCGCCAGCAGCGAGTCCGGGACAGGGGTTCCAGATACGCAGTATTTT. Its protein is CASSESGTGVPDTQYF.

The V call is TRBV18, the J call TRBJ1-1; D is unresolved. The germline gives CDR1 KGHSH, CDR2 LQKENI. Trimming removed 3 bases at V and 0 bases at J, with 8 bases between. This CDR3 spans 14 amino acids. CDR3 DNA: TGTGCCAGCTCACCTGGCAAAGTGAACACTGAAGCTTTCTTT. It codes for CASSPGKVNTEAFF. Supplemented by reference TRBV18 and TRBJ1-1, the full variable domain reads NAGVMQNPRHLVRRRGQEARLRCSPMKGHSHVYWYRQLPEEGLKFMVYLQKENIIDESGMPKERFSAEFPKEGPSILRIQQVVRGDSAAYFCASSPGKVNTEAFFGQGTRLTVV.

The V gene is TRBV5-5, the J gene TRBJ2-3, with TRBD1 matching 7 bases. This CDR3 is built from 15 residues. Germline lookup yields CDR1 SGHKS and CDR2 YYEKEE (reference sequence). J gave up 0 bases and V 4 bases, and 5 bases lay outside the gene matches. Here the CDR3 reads CASSPQGPSTDTQYF. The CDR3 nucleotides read TGTGCCAGCAGCCCACAGGGGCCTAGCACAGATACGCAGTATTTT.

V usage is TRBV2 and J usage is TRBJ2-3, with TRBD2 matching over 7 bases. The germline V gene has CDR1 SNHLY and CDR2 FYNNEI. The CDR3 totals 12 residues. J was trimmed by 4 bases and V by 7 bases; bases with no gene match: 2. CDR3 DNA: TGTGCCAGCAAGGCGGGAGCAGATACGCAGTATTTT. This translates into CASKAGADTQYF.

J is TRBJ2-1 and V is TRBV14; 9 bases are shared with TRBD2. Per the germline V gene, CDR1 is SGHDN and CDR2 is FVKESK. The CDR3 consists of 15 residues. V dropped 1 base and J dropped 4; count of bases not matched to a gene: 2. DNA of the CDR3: TGTGCCAGCAGCCAAGCCCTAGCGGGATACAATGAGCAGTTCTTC. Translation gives CASSQALAGYNEQFF.

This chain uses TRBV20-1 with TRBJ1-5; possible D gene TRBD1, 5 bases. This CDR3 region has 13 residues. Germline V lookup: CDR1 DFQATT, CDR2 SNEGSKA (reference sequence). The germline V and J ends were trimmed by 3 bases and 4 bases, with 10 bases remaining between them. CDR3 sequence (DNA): TGCAGTGCTAGTTATCAGGGAAATCAGCCCCAGCATTTT. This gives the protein CSASYQGNQPQHF.

The CDR3 bases are TGCGCCAGCAACCCGAGGGCAGGGACTAATGAAAAACTGTTTTTT. Translation: CASNPRAGTNEKLFF. V is TRBV4-1 and J is TRBJ1-4; D might be TRBD1 (5 bases). Germline V gene lookup returns CDR1 MGHRA and CDR2 YSYEKL. CDR3 length equals 15 residues. Trimming shortened V by 7 bases and J by 2 bases, and 14 bases separated the two germline ends.

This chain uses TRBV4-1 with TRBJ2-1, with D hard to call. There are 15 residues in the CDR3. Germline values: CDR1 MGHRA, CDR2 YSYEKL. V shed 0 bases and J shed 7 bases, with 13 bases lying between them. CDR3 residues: CASSQDWNSMNEQFF. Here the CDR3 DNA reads TGCGCCAGCAGCCAAGACTGGAACAGTATGAATGAGCAGTTCTTC.

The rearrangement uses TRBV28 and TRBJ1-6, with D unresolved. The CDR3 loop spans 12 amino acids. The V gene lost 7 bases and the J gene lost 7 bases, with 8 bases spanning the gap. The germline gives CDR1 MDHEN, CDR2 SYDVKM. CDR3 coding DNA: TGTGCCAGCAAGGTCGGCAATTCACCCCTCCACTTT. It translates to CASKVGNSPLHF.

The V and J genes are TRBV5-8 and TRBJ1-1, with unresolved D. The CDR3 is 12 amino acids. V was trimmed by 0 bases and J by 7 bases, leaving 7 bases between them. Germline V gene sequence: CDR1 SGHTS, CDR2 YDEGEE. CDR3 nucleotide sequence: TGTGCCAGCAGCTTGGCTCGGGTTGAAGCTTTCTTT. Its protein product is CASSLARVEAFF.

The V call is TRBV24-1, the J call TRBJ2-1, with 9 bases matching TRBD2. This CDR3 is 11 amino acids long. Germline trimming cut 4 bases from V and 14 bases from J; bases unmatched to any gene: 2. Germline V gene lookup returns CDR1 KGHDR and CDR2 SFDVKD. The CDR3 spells CATSDSSGKFF. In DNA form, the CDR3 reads TGTGCCACCAGTGACTCTAGCGGGAAGTTCTTC.

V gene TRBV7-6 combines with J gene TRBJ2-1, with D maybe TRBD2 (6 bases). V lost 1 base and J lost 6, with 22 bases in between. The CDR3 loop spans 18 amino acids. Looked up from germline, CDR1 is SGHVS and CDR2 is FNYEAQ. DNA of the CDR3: TGTGCCAGCAGCTTAGGGATTTCTGGCGGGGTGGGGTTCAATGAGCAGTTCTTC. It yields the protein CASSLGISGGVGFNEQFF.

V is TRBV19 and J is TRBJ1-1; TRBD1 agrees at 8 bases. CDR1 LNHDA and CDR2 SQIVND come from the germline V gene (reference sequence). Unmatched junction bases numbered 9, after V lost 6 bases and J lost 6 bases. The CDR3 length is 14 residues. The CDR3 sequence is CASSLTGAGAEAFF. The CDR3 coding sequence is TGTGCCAGTAGCCTGACAGGGGCTGGGGCTGAAGCTTTCTTT.